This TCR beta chain was captured by sequencing in a study of early T cells in non-severe SARS-CoV-2 infection (dated by TCRdb to the early 2020s). As for the study more broadly: Because TCR sequencing was done on bulk RNA from unsorted whole blood, the alpha and beta chains could not be paired. The paper as a whole reports these results and caveats: VDJdb matching was skewed toward anti-spike CD8 responses and likely underestimated virus-specific expansions, missing private and CD4 specificities.

Library preparation was by 5' RACE. Data came from a NextSeq 500. The TCR library protocol attached unique molecular identifiers to individual cDNA molecules to correct for sequencing error and PCR bias. Both TCR alpha and beta chains were sequenced, and tight co-correlation was observed between alpha and beta sequence abundances in each sample. The paper's processing steps were these. V gene, J gene and CDR3 annotation of TCR sequences was performed with Decombinator V4. Expanded TCRs were defined as changing significantly between any two time points under a Poisson model with p below 0.0001. TCR abundances were normalised to the total number of TCRs sequenced per sample and expressed as counts per million. TRAV1-2 paired with TRAJ12, TRAJ20 or TRAJ33 defined MAIT TCRs, while TRAV10 paired with TRAJ18 defined iNKT TCRs. A search of VDJdb, accessed on 1 November 2021, was run for TCRs annotated to CMV, EBV and SARS-CoV-2, with TCRs annotated for multiple antigens excluded. Using fastp trimming at Q25 and MiXCR clonotype assembly, TCRdb reanalyzed the public sequencing data and kept in-frame beta chains. Rows with one shared CDR3 protein collapse into an entry with the most common genes and DNA. TCRdb, rather than the study authors, made the V and J calls. Within this sample are roughly 50,000 distinct CDR3 sequences, with 4.5% to 7% of them counted one time only. The ten largest clones represent around 4.1% of the sample.

This clonotype was detected ten times or more. This receptor's antigen is unknown. No qualities accompany the bases; no much larger clone lies one base away. The study was a case-control design nested within a healthcare worker cohort in London, UK, with weekly nasopharyngeal swab PCR tests and blood sampling. Healthcare workers were enrolled in the week of the UK lockdown, from 23 to 31 March 2020, and were followed every week for up to about 15 weeks. The CDR3 covers 11 residues, taking in both the cysteine and the phenylalanine. The DNA shown is the 33-base CDR3, in frame from base 1. CDR1 and CDR2, looked up from the germline V gene (reference sequence), are SEHNR and FQNEAQ. The junction shows trimming of 4 bases on V and 8 bases on J, plus 8 bases between the germline ends.

Sequenced sample: whole blood. The TCR was taken from an adult who was a healthcare worker with PCR-confirmed SARS-CoV-2 infection or an uninfected control (not recorded which). The chain is encoded by TRBV7-9 joined to TRBJ1-1, with the D gene not confidently named. The encoded CDR3 is CASSYETEAFF. In nucleotides, the sequence is TGTGCCAGCAGCTATGAGACAGAAGCTTTCTTT.